A single sample is the source of the 32 T cell receptor beta chains below, sequenced in a study of blood T cell repertoires in COVID-19. TCRdb keeps only in-frame clones here, not all; method: immunoSEQ multiplex PCR. The table has 250,000 to 400,000 clones, almost 90% seen once. Material: peripheral blood. The receptors shown here come from a woman aged 25 to 39 with COVID-19, enrolled during active disease.

The chain links TRBV18 to TRBJ1-3; D is undetermined. This CDR3 is built from 13 residues. The V gene's germline CDR1 is KGHSH and CDR2 LQKENI. Trimming took off 6 bases at V and 1 base at J, with 7 bases between the two ends. In DNA, the CDR3 is TGTGCCAGCTCCAGTGAATCTGGAAACACCATATATTTT. As protein: CASSSESGNTIYF.

The CDR3 loop reads CAWSVSLGQLGEKLFF. In DNA, the CDR3 is TGTGCCTGGAGTGTTTCCCTGGGGCAGCTGGGTGAAAAACTGTTTTTT. J is TRBJ1-4 and V is TRBV30; the D gene is possibly TRBD1 (5 bases). Trimming removed 0 bases from V and 7 bases from J, with 18 bases in between. Germline V lookup: CDR1 GTSNPN, CDR2 SVGIG (reference sequence). This CDR3 is built from 16 residues.

The V call is TRBV28, the J call TRBJ2-2, with TRBD1 matching 8 bases. Per germline, CDR1 MDHEN and CDR2 SYDVKM. J lost 0 bases, V lost 2 bases, and 2 bases had no gene match. The CDR3 contains 16 residues. DNA of the CDR3: TGTGCCAGCAGTTTAGCAGGGGGCGCGAACACCGGGGAGCTGTTTTTT. It codes for CASSLAGGANTGELFF.

V and J are TRBV10-3 and TRBJ2-7, with TRBD1 as a possible D gene (5 bases). The CDR3 contains 14 residues. V was pared by 6 bases and J by 0 bases, with 12 bases between. From germline, CDR1 is ENHRY and CDR2 SYGVKD. The DNA for the CDR3 is TGTGCCATCAGGCTACAGGACAACTCCTACGAGCAGTACTTC. Protein: CAIRLQDNSYEQYF.

The chain couples TRBV5-1 to TRBJ2-1; the match to TRBD2 covers 7 bases. With V trimmed by 1 base and J by 0 bases, 7 bases remained unmatched. The germline gives CDR1 SGHRS, CDR2 YFSETQ. The CDR3 extends over 17 amino acids. The CDR3 region is CASSLLSSGSSYNEQFF. Written as DNA, the CDR3 is TGCGCCAGCAGCTTGTTGTCTAGCGGAAGCTCCTACAATGAGCAGTTCTTC.

The rearrangement joins TRBV14 to TRBJ2-7; 7 nucleotides match TRBD2. The CDR3 has 13 residues. Germline V lookup: CDR1 SGHDN, CDR2 FVKESK. V lost 4 bases and J lost 5; bases outside the gene matches: 5. Written as DNA, the CDR3 is TGTGCCAGCAGCCCACGACTAGCCGACGAGCAGTACTTC. Amino acid sequence: CASSPRLADEQYF.

V is TRBV7-9 and J is TRBJ2-3; no clear D. With 2 bases removed from V and 5 bases from J, the gap between germline ends came to 11 bases. Germline-derived CDR1 and CDR2 are SEHNR and FQNEAQ (reference sequence). The CDR3 is 14 residues long. The CDR3 DNA is TGTGCCAGCAGCTTAAATGGCAGAATAGATACGCAGTATTTT. Translated: CASSLNGRIDTQYF.

V usage is TRBV4-1 and J usage is TRBJ1-1; 7 bases fit TRBD1. V dropped 6 bases and J dropped 0; count of bases not matched to a gene: 4. The germline gives CDR1 MGHRA, CDR2 YSYEKL. The CDR3 is 14 amino acids. Here the CDR3 reads CASRQTGLNTEAFF. DNA of the CDR3: TGCGCCAGCAGGCAGACAGGGTTGAACACTGAAGCTTTCTTT.

The chain recombines TRBV27 with TRBJ2-7; TRBD1 agrees at 7 bases. Germline values: CDR1 MNHEY, CDR2 SMNVEV (reference sequence). V was pared by 5 bases and J by 0 bases, with 1 base of the junction left unmatched. The CDR3 is made up of 13 amino acids. CDR3 bases: TGTGCCAGCAGTCACAGGGGCTCCTACGAGCAGTACTTC. As protein: CASSHRGSYEQYF.

The rearrangement links TRBV30 to TRBJ1-4; D is unresolved. This CDR3 spans 16 amino acids. V lost 3 bases to trimming and J lost 0 bases, with 14 bases between them. Germline loops: CDR1 GTSNPN, CDR2 SVGIG (reference sequence). This CDR3 reads CAWSVARSATNEKLFF. Written as DNA, the CDR3 is TGTGCCTGGAGCGTAGCCCGCAGTGCAACTAATGAAAAACTGTTTTTT.

V gene TRBV29-1 combines with J gene TRBJ2-7; maybe TRBD1 (7 bases). Per the germline V gene, CDR1 is SQVTM and CDR2 is ANQGSEA. The CDR3 covers 12 residues. V lost 7 bases to trimming and J lost 4 bases, with 14 bases between them. In DNA, the CDR3 is TGCAGCGGCGGGACAGATGTTTACGAGCAGTACTTC. It codes for CSGGTDVYEQYF.

Turning to this clone: At one of its ends the junction is not consistent with the germline gene, which may arise from a read error. This chain connects TRBV19 to TRBJ2-2, with TRBD2 matching over 13 bases. CDR3 length: 20 amino acids. The germline V gene has CDR1 LNHDA and CDR2 SQIVND (reference sequence). For the CDR3, the DNA is TGTGCCAGTAGTCCCCCTGGGGGGACTAGCGGGAACGCGAACCCCGGGGAGCTGTTTTTT. Protein: CASSPPGGTSGNANPGELFF.

The chain uses TRBV19 and TRBJ2-1, with 9 bases matching TRBD2. Germline CDR1 reads LNHDA; CDR2 reads SQIVND (reference sequence). CDR3 size: 16 residues. Losses at the gene ends were 5 bases for V and 2 bases for J; bases not matched to a gene: 7. The CDR3 bases are TGTGCCAGTAGTCGAGAAGGCGGGGGGGCCTACAATGAGCAGTTCTTC. The encoded protein is CASSREGGGAYNEQFF.

The gene calls are TRBV6-6 and TRBJ1-4, with 8 bases that match TRBD1. V was clipped by 6 bases and J by 4 bases; unmatched bases: 25. CDR1 is MNHNY, CDR2 SVGAGI, per germline (reference sequence). The CDR3 length is 21 residues. CDR3 DNA: TGTGCCAGCAGCCCCCAAACCCGACAGGGGCGAGCAGAAGCTGTTAATGAAAAACTGTTTTTT. This sequence encodes CASSPQTRQGRAEAVNEKLFF.

This clone was recorded at least ten times. The V call is TRBV4-2, the J call TRBJ2-1; 8 nucleotides match TRBD2. V trimming: 3 bases; J trimming: 4 bases; junction bases outside the gene matches: 8. The CDR3 runs 16 residues. Germline assignment: CDR1 LGHNA and CDR2 YNFKEQ. In DNA, the CDR3 is TGTGCCAGCAGCCACCAAGCGGGAGAAGGTTACAATGAGCAGTTCTTC. Its protein is CASSHQAGEGYNEQFF.

The rearrangement links TRBV30 to TRBJ2-1; 12 nucleotides match TRBD2. Per the germline V gene, CDR1 is GTSNPN and CDR2 is SVGIG (reference sequence). The CDR3 is made up of 15 amino acids. With 5 bases clipped from V and 4 bases from J, the junction kept 6 bases outside the gene matches. The CDR3 here is CAWAGTSGSYNEQFF. The DNA for the CDR3 is TGTGCCTGGGCCGGGACTAGCGGGTCTTACAATGAGCAGTTCTTC.

The chain uses TRBV2 and TRBJ1-2; D unresolved. This CDR3 has 13 residues. With 2 bases removed from V and 8 bases from J, the gap between germline ends came to 12 bases. The germline CDR1 and CDR2 sequences are SNHLY and FYNNEI. The CDR3: CASSENVTPGYTF. Written as DNA, the CDR3 is TGTGCCAGCAGTGAAAATGTGACACCCGGCTACACCTTC.

V is TRBV5-1 and J is TRBJ1-4; D might be TRBD1 (6 bases). CDR3 length: 16 amino acids. Germline CDR1 and CDR2: SGHRS and YFSETQ. V dropped 1 base and J dropped 0 bases, with 10 bases sitting between them. CDR3 region: CASSLRGSATNEKLFF. CDR3 nucleotide sequence: TGCGCCAGCAGCTTGAGGGGGAGTGCAACTAATGAAAAACTGTTTTTT.

This clone has at least ten counts. Other DNA sequences in this specimen translate into the identical CDR3. V usage is TRBV5-1 and J usage is TRBJ2-5; D might be TRBD2 (6 bases). The CDR3 spans 14 residues. The V gene's germline CDR1 is SGHRS and CDR2 YFSETQ. Trimming pared 0 bases from V and 1 base from J, leaving 7 bases between. DNA for the CDR3: TGCGCCAGCAGCTTGGCCGGGGGCCAAGAGACCCAGTACTTC. This sequence encodes CASSLAGGQETQYF.

This chain links TRBV2 with TRBJ2-3, with 10 nucleotides matching TRBD2. Trimming removed 8 bases from V and 2 bases from J; junction bases left unmatched: 4. This CDR3 contains 14 residues. The germline V gene encodes CDR1 SNHLY and CDR2 FYNNEI. The CDR3: CASRLAGDTDTQYF. The CDR3 DNA follows: TGTGCCAGCCGTCTAGCGGGAGACACAGATACGCAGTATTTT.

The V call is TRBV3-1 (or the pseudogene TRBV3-2), the J call TRBJ2-1; D call uncertain. V gave up 0 bases and J gave up 3 bases, with 9 bases separating them. The V gene's germline CDR1 is LGHDT and CDR2 YNNKEL (reference sequence). CDR3 length equals 15 residues. The DNA of the CDR3 is TGTGCCAGCAGCCAAGACCTTAGTAACTACAATGAGCAGTTCTTC. Residues: CASSQDLSNYNEQFF.

V gene TRBV7-2 combines with J gene TRBJ2-7; D is unresolved. CDR1 SGHTA and CDR2 FQGNSA come from the germline V gene. V gave up 1 base and J gave up 3 bases, with 7 bases separating them. There are 13 residues in the CDR3. DNA of the CDR3: TGTGCCAGCAGCTTAGACACAAACTACGAGCAGTACTTC. Protein product: CASSLDTNYEQYF.

A word on this clone: At one boundary the junction diverges from the germline segment, which might be a read error. The chain employs TRBV2 and TRBJ1-6, with 7 bases that match TRBD1. The CDR3 is 16 residues long. CDR1 is SNHLY, CDR2 FYNNEI, per germline. CDR3 sequence (DNA): TGTGCCGGCAGGGGACAGTCAAGCTCCTATAATTCACCCCTCCACTTT. It translates to CAGRGQSSSYNSPLHF.

This chain links TRBV12-3 or TRBV12-4 with TRBJ1-1, with D hard to call. The CDR3 is 13 amino acids. V was clipped by 2 bases and J by 4 bases, with 8 bases between them. The CDR3 spells CASSLMGSTEAFF. The CDR3 DNA sequence: TGTGCCAGCAGTTTAATGGGGAGCACTGAAGCTTTCTTT.

The chain carries TRBV7-6 and TRBJ1-2; the D gene is possibly TRBD1 (5 bases). Trimming removed 2 bases at V and 8 bases at J, with 15 bases between. The CDR3 is 14 residues long. Germline CDR1 SGHVS, CDR2 FNYEAQ. The DNA of the CDR3 is TGTGCCAGCAGCTTACTCGGGGGTACGGGGGGCTACACCTTC. It codes for CASSLLGGTGGYTF.

This clone has only a few counts. The chain recombines TRBV6-5 with TRBJ1-1; D gene uncertain. The ends were cut back, 6 bases at V and 1 base at J, with 6 bases in the middle. The CDR3 has 12 amino acids. The germline V gene encodes CDR1 MNHEY and CDR2 SVGAGI. CDR3 nucleotide sequence: TGTGCCAGCAGGAGGGAGAACACTGAAGCTTTCTTT. It translates to CASRRENTEAFF.

The gene calls are TRBV11-3 and TRBJ2-2, with 8 bases fitting TRBD1. Looked up from germline, CDR1 is SGHNT and CDR2 is YENEEA. This CDR3 contains 16 residues. Trimming took 4 bases from V and 0 from J; bases not matched to a gene: 4. CDR3 amino acids: CASSSGTGTNTGELFF. CDR3 nucleotide sequence: TGTGCCAGCAGCTCGGGGACAGGCACGAACACCGGGGAGCTGTTTTTT.

The V and J genes are TRBV7-6 and TRBJ1-4; 7 nucleotides line up with TRBD1. The germline V gene has CDR1 SGHVS and CDR2 FNYEAQ. The V segment lost 6 bases and the J segment 8 bases; nucleotides outside the gene matches: 12. This CDR3 is built from 15 residues. This CDR3 is CASSRDTGEEEKLFF. The CDR3 DNA reads TGTGCCAGCAGTCGAGATACAGGGGAGGAGGAAAAACTGTTTTTT.

The chain combines TRBV11-2 with TRBJ2-1, with D maybe TRBD2 (6 bases). V lost 1 base to trimming and J lost 3 bases, with 7 bases between them. The germline V gene has CDR1 SGHAT and CDR2 FQNNGV. The CDR3 covers 14 residues. CDR3: CASSLADYYNEQFF. In DNA form, the CDR3 reads TGTGCCAGCAGCTTAGCGGACTACTACAATGAGCAGTTCTTC. The variable domain in full, with the rest retrieved from reference TRBV11-2 and TRBJ2-1, is EAGVAQSPRYKIIEKRQSVAFWCNPISGHATLYWYQQILGQGPKLLIQFQNNGVVDDSQLPKDRFSAERLKGVDSTLKIQPAKLEDSAVYLCASSLADYYNEQFFGPGTRLTVL.

The chain uses TRBV30 and TRBJ1-5; 9 bases are shared with TRBD1. CDR3 size: 19 residues. Germline V CDR1 and CDR2: GTSNPN, SVGIG (reference sequence). Trimming at V came to 0 bases and at J to 0 bases, leaving 12 bases not matched to a gene. The chain's CDR3 is CAWSVGVYRGRNSNQPQHF. The CDR3, as DNA: TGTGCCTGGAGTGTAGGGGTTTACAGGGGGCGAAATAGCAATCAGCCCCAGCATTTT. Drawing the rest from reference TRBV30 and TRBJ1-5, the complete variable domain is SQTIHQWPATLVQPVGSPLSLECTVEGTSNPNLYWYRQAAGRGLQLLFYSVGIGQISSEVPQNLSASRPQDRQFILSSKKLLLSDSGFYLCAWSVGVYRGRNSNQPQHFGDGTRLSIL.

The chain combines TRBV6-5 with TRBJ1-2; 9 bases are a match to TRBD1. V was pared by 2 bases and J by 8 bases, with 9 bases of the junction left unmatched. This CDR3 has 15 amino acids. Germline loops: CDR1 MNHEY, CDR2 SVGAGI. This CDR3 is CASSYGQGIIHGYTF. CDR3 nucleotides: TGTGCCAGCAGTTACGGACAGGGGATAATCCACGGCTACACCTTC.

This clone was detected only a few times. The chain links TRBV10-3 to TRBJ1-2; D is possibly TRBD1 (6 bases). The CDR3 runs to 15 residues. Deletions cut 7 bases from V and 7 bases from J, with 22 bases between. Germline CDR1 is ENHRY and CDR2 is SYGVKD. Written as DNA, the CDR3 is TGTGCCATCACCTCCTTTGAGGGGGGGCGCACTGGCTACACCTTC. This sequence encodes CAITSFEGGRTGYTF.